This TCR beta chain was found in a study of cytomegalovirus exposure and HLA in healthy donors. Study conclusions and caveats: Another analysis was done later, and it associated 15,000 or so TCR beta sequences with HLA alleles at 0.05 false discovery rate. Most of the CMV-associated TCR beta chains (in a later analysis) appeared to be HLA-restricted.

V trimming: 4 bases; J trimming: 2 bases; junction bases outside the gene matches: 7. Germline V gene sequence: CDR1 SGDLS, CDR2 YYNGEE. This CDR3 is built from 16 residues. This clone was counted between two and nine times. Its antigen remains unknown. PCR employed 60 Vbeta and 13 Jbeta primers. Assay used: immunoSEQ multiplex PCR; TCRdb lists only in-frame clones, some missing. Among approximately 130,000 clones listed, 70% to 80% were seen once. Material for sequencing was PBMCs. This receptor was obtained from a human donor in good health. The chain carries TRBV9 and TRBJ2-5; the match to TRBD2 covers 11 bases. The CDR3 DNA reads TGTGCCAGCAGCCTTTCTCCTAGCGGGGGGCAAGAGACCCAGTACTTC. Protein sequence: CASSLSPSGGQETQYF.